These 11 T cell receptor beta chains came from one sample sequenced in a study of neurological immune-mediated disorders. MiXCR was run by TCRdb on the 5' RACE reads, yielding one entry per CDR3 protein. Of fewer than 20,000 distinct CDR3 sequences listed, 14% to 15% are singletons. The sequenced sample was PBMCs. The receptors come from a man between 60 and 75 years old with HTLV-1-associated myelopathy (HAM/TSP).

Many counts were recorded for this clonotype. This sequence joins TRBV7-2 and TRBJ2-1; tentatively, D is TRBD2 (6 bases). Germline V CDR1 and CDR2: SGHTA, FQGNSA. Trimming pared 3 bases from V and 3 bases from J, leaving 6 bases between. CDR3 length: 13 residues. The CDR3 region is CASSFGGYNEQFF. As DNA, the CDR3 is TGTGCCAGCAGCTTCGGGGGCTACAATGAGCAGTTCTTC.

There are many counts of this clonotype. The chain joins TRBV9 to TRBJ2-7; 15 nucleotides line up with TRBD2. V shed 0 bases, J shed 4 bases, and the junction held 5 bases outside the gene matches. Germline CDR1 SGDLS, CDR2 YYNGEE. The CDR3 totals 17 residues. The CDR3 spells CASSVDPGLAGGYEQYF. DNA for the CDR3: TGTGCCAGCAGCGTAGATCCCGGACTAGCGGGAGGGTACGAGCAGTACTTC. The whole variable domain, remainder taken from reference TRBV9 and TRBJ2-7, is DSGVTQTPKHLITATGQRVTLRCSPRSGDLSVYWYQQSLDQGLQFLIQYYNGEERAKGNILERFSAQQFPDLHSELNLSSLELGDSALYFCASSVDPGLAGGYEQYFGPGTRLTVT.

The table lists this clonotype with many counts. This chain links TRBV5-1 with TRBJ2-3; tentatively, D is TRBD1 (5 bases). The CDR3 spans 15 residues. Per germline, CDR1 SGHRS and CDR2 YFSETQ. Trimming took 6 bases from V and 2 from J, leaving 16 bases between them. The CDR3 coding sequence is TGCGCCAGCACCGAAAGAAGGGGAAACACAGATACGCAGTATTTT. Protein sequence: CASTERRGNTDTQYF.

Details on this clonotype: Without the conserved terminal phenylalanine or tryptophan, this CDR3 likely stems from a read error. J is TRBJ1-2 and V is TRBV6-2 or TRBV6-3; D perhaps matches TRBD1 (5 bases). The V end lost 4 bases, the J end lost 8 bases, and 11 bases lay between the germline ends. The CDR3 runs to 12 residues. CDR1 is MNHEY, CDR2 SVGEGT, per germline. In DNA form, the CDR3 reads TGTGCCAGCAGTTTCGAGGGGCGAGGCTACACCTTA. Protein sequence: CASSFEGRGYTL.

The chain carries TRBV6-1 and TRBJ2-2, with D maybe TRBD1 (5 bases). The CDR3 covers 15 residues. The V gene lost 2 bases and the J gene lost 0 bases, with 7 bases spanning the gap. In germline, CDR1 is MNHNS, CDR2 SASEGT. This CDR3 is CASSEWGANTGELFF. CDR3 in DNA: TGTGCCAGCAGTGAATGGGGCGCGAACACCGGGGAGCTGTTTTTT.

This clonotype was recorded many times. Since a much larger clone is just one base distant, this may be a read error. The chain employs TRBV12-3 or TRBV12-4 and TRBJ2-7, with D possibly matching TRBD2 (5 bases). The CDR3 length is 13 residues. The CDR3, as DNA: TGTGTCAGCAGTTTTACGGGGATCTACGAGCAGTACTTC. Its translation: CVSSFTGIYEQYF.

In its sample, this clonotype was seen many times. V and J are TRBV2 and TRBJ1-1, with D perhaps TRBD1 (5 bases). The CDR3 sequence is 13 residues long. The germline CDR1 and CDR2 sequences are SNHLY and FYNNEI. Trimming shortened V by 6 bases and J by 5 bases, and 13 bases separated the two germline ends. CDR3 protein: CASSETGETEAFF. The CDR3 coding sequence is TGTGCCAGCAGCGAGACGGGGGAAACTGAAGCTTTCTTT. Combining the CDR3 with reference TRBV2 and TRBJ1-1 gives the whole variable domain EPEVTQTPSHQVTQMGQEVILRCVPISNHLYFYWYRQILGQKVEFLVSFYNNEISEKSEIFDDQFSVERPDGSNFTLKIRSTKLEDSAMYFCASSETGETEAFFGQGTRLTVV.

The table lists this clonotype with many counts. This chain links TRBV10-2 with TRBJ1-1, with D possibly TRBD1 on 6 matching bases. Trimming removed 0 bases from V and 1 base from J, with 12 bases in between. Germline V gene sequence: CDR1 WSHSY, CDR2 SAAADI. The CDR3 is 16 residues long. CDR3 nucleotide sequence: TGCGCCAGCAGTGAGTCGAGGGTAGGGGGGAACACTGAAGCTTTCTTT. The encoded protein is CASSESRVGGNTEAFF.

By frequency in the sample, this clonotype is medium-sized. The V and J genes are TRBV29-1 and TRBJ1-4; tentatively, D is TRBD1 (5 bases). V gave up 4 bases and J gave up 0 bases, with 6 bases separating them. The CDR3 sequence is 13 residues long. Germline values: CDR1 SQVTM, CDR2 ANQGSEA. The CDR3 region is CSVGQSTNEKLFF. In DNA, the CDR3 is TGCAGCGTTGGACAGTCAACTAATGAAAAACTGTTTTTT.

This clonotype is medium-sized in the sample. The V and J genes are TRBV20-1 and TRBJ1-1; TRBD1 matches 12 bases. This CDR3 region has 19 residues. V shed 0 bases and J 1 base; nucleotides not matched to a gene: 12. Germline V gene sequence: CDR1 DFQATT, CDR2 SNEGSKA (reference sequence). CDR3 sequence reads: CSARDHRGTGGVPNTEAFF. CDR3 coding DNA: TGCAGTGCTAGAGATCATAGGGGGACAGGGGGCGTCCCGAACACTGAAGCTTTCTTT.

This clonotype occurred many times. V usage is TRBV5-1 and J usage is TRBJ2-3; 8 nucleotides agree with TRBD1. The CDR3 extends over 16 amino acids. Trimming cost V 0 bases and J 6 bases; bases outside gene matches: 9. Germline CDR1 SGHRS, CDR2 YFSETQ. CDR3 protein: CASSLAGAGGSDTQYF. The DNA for the CDR3 is TGCGCCAGCAGCTTGGCGGGGGCAGGGGGCAGTGATACGCAGTATTTT.